The clone carrying this TCR beta chain was seen many times. Its antigen is still unknown. Sequence at one end of the junction differs from germline and may be a read error. The data were obtained in a study of quantifying T cell responses using KT2 cells. On the study more broadly: TCR alpha and beta constant-region primers primed reverse transcription of RNA. The second PCR was a qPCR stopped at a predetermined fluorescence threshold.

Unfractionated PBMC were spiked with known numbers of KT2 clone cells. Notes on the study in general: Very high KT2 spike-in numbers caused saturation in KT2 sequence detection.

The germline V gene has CDR1 SGHAT and CDR2 FQNNGV. The CDR3 totals 13 residues. The cDNA 3' end received a ligated oligonucleotide with a UMI. First-round PCR used three to five cycles and beta primers RC1.1 and RC1.2 covering TRBC1 and TRBC2. Separate processing of TCR alpha and beta chains began at the second PCR. TCRdb re-analysed the UMI-ligation and nested PCR reads in MiXCR, keeping a single row per CDR3 protein. The table has tens of thousands of distinct CDR3 sequences, 7.3% seen once. Input material: PBMCs spiked with cells of the T cell clone KT2. The sequence was collected from a human donor. The J gene is TRBJ2-1, the V gene TRBV11-2; D is unresolved. In DNA form, the CDR3 reads TGTGCCAGCAGCTTAGATCCGGCGGCTGCCCCCGTCTTC. Its protein is CASSLDPAAAPVF.